This T cell receptor (beta chain) was sequenced in a study of control samples from healthy donors and cancer patients. V lost 4 bases to trimming and J lost 5 bases, with 15 bases between them. Germline V gene data show CDR1 as LGHNT and CDR2 as FRNRAP. This CDR3 contains 14 residues. Some clones are missing from TCRdb's copy, which holds only in-frame ones; the method was immunoSEQ multiplex PCR. The sample lists more than 75,000 clones; approximately 81% were seen once. Sequencing was done on a sample of blood. The rearrangement links TRBV12-5 to TRBJ2-7, with D perhaps matching TRBD2 (6 bases). The receptor was isolated from a woman aged 25 to 39 in good health. The chain's CDR3 is CASGWGVVLDEQYF. The CDR3 region has the DNA TGTGCTAGTGGTTGGGGGGTTGTTTTGGACGAGCAGTACTTC.